Listed below are T cell receptor beta chains from one sample, sequenced in a study of blood T cell repertoires in COVID-19. Clones were sequenced by immunoSEQ multiplex PCR, and TCRdb holds only the in-frame ones, with some missing. This table holds 100,000 or so clones, just under 80% found once. Material for sequencing was peripheral blood. The receptors shown here come from a man in his 70s with active or convalescent COVID-19. Each CDR3 is given with its conserved first and last residue. A D gene is named only where the DNA matches it firmly. A clone size is listed for some rows: how often the clone was seen (once, few, many), or a class if it is expanded.

cdr3_nt: TGTGCCAGCAGCCCAGGGACAAGAGAAGATACGCAGTATTTT
cdr3_aa: CASSPGTREDTQYF
clone_size: NA
d_call: NA
j_call: TRBJ2-3
v_call: TRBV5-5

cdr3_nt: TGTGCCAGCTCATCAGACAGGAAAGAGACCCAGTACTTC
cdr3_aa: CASSSDRKETQYF
clone_size: once
d_call: NA
j_call: TRBJ2-5
v_call: TRBV18

cdr3_nt: TGTGCCAGCAGCTTAGTGGCAGGGTTTAATTCACCCCTCCACTTT
cdr3_aa: CASSLVAGFNSPLHF
clone_size: NA
d_call: NA
j_call: TRBJ1-6
v_call: TRBV7-8

cdr3_nt: TGTGCCAGTAGTCAGGGGAATGGCATTGGCTACACCTTC
cdr3_aa: CASSQGNGIGYTF
clone_size: NA
d_call: NA
j_call: TRBJ1-2
v_call: TRBV19

cdr3_nt: TGTGCCAGCAGTGTAGTCGGGTTGGGTGAAGCTTTCTTT
cdr3_aa: CASSVVGLGEAFF
clone_size: few
d_call: NA
j_call: TRBJ1-1
v_call: TRBV25-1

cdr3_nt: TGCAGCGTTGAGCGGGACTACGGCTACACCTTC
cdr3_aa: CSVERDYGYTF
clone_size: NA
d_call: NA
j_call: TRBJ1-2
v_call: TRBV29-1

cdr3_nt: TGTGCCAGCAGTTACATGGCGGGGGGGCAGGAGACCCAGTACTTC
cdr3_aa: CASSYMAGGQETQYF
clone_size: NA
d_call: TRBD2
j_call: TRBJ2-5
v_call: TRBV6-6

cdr3_nt: TGCAGCGCGATCAACAGGGGGAGTAACTATGGCTACACCTTC
cdr3_aa: CSAINRGSNYGYTF
clone_size: NA
d_call: TRBD1
j_call: TRBJ1-2
v_call: TRBV29-1

cdr3_nt: TGTGCCAGCAGCTTGGCTGGGACTAGCGGGAGAAGCGAGCAGTACTTC
cdr3_aa: CASSLAGTSGRSEQYF
clone_size: NA
d_call: TRBD2
j_call: TRBJ2-7
v_call: TRBV5-4

cdr3_nt: TGTGCCAGCACCGGGACAGGCACCGGGGAGCTGTTTTTT
cdr3_aa: CASTGTGTGELFF
clone_size: NA
d_call: TRBD1
j_call: TRBJ2-2
v_call: TRBV2

cdr3_nt: TGTGCCAGCAGTTACCTGGGGGCGACCGTCGAGCAGTACTTC
cdr3_aa: CASSYLGATVEQYF
clone_size: NA
d_call: NA
j_call: TRBJ2-7
v_call: TRBV6-5

cdr3_nt: TGCGCCAGCAGTCGGGAGTTGGACACAGATACGCAGTATTTT
cdr3_aa: CASSRELDTDTQYF
clone_size: NA
d_call: NA
j_call: TRBJ2-3
v_call: TRBV4-1

cdr3_nt: TGTGCCAGTAGTATGGCAGGGCCGAGCTCCTACGAGCAGTACTTC
cdr3_aa: CASSMAGPSSYEQYF
clone_size: NA
d_call: NA
j_call: TRBJ2-7
v_call: TRBV19

cdr3_nt: TGTGCCACCAGCTGGGACAGGGGGCCGTCGGGGAGCTCCTACAATGAGCAGTTCTTC
cdr3_aa: CATSWDRGPSGSSYNEQFF
clone_size: once
d_call: TRBD1
j_call: TRBJ2-1
v_call: TRBV15

cdr3_nt: TGCGCCAGCAGCTTCACAGGGAGCACTGAAGCTTTCTTT
cdr3_aa: CASSFTGSTEAFF
clone_size: NA
d_call: NA
j_call: TRBJ1-1
v_call: TRBV5-1

cdr3_nt: TGTGCCAGCAGCCCGGGGGGACTAGCGGGGAGCACAGATACGCAGTATTTT
cdr3_aa: CASSPGGLAGSTDTQYF
clone_size: NA
d_call: TRBD2
j_call: TRBJ2-3
v_call: TRBV7-9

cdr3_nt: TGTGCCAGCAGCAAAAAAGAGCGCACGAACACCGGGGAGCTGTTTTTT
cdr3_aa: CASSKKERTNTGELFF
clone_size: NA
d_call: NA
j_call: TRBJ2-2
v_call: TRBV21-1

cdr3_nt: TGTGCCAGCGTCCAAAATCCCACAGATACGCAGTATTTT
cdr3_aa: CASVQNPTDTQYF
clone_size: NA
d_call: NA
j_call: TRBJ2-3
v_call: TRBV28

cdr3_nt: TGTGCCAGCAGCTGGGGGGGAGGGAACACTGAAGCTTTCTTT
cdr3_aa: CASSWGGGNTEAFF
clone_size: NA
d_call: NA
j_call: TRBJ1-1
v_call: TRBV11-2

cdr3_nt: TGTGCTCCGACGGCGGAGGGGAACACCGGGGAGCTGTTTTTT
cdr3_aa: CAPTAEGNTGELFF
clone_size: NA
d_call: NA
j_call: TRBJ2-2
v_call: TRBV2

cdr3_nt: TGCAGTGCTAGTTGGGGGGGCACCGGGGAGCTGTTTTTT
cdr3_aa: CSASWGGTGELFF
clone_size: NA
d_call: TRBD2
j_call: TRBJ2-2
v_call: TRBV20-1

cdr3_nt: TGTGCCAGCAGCGTCGGGGGGTCCTACAATGAGCAGTTCTTC
cdr3_aa: CASSVGGSYNEQFF
clone_size: NA
d_call: TRBD2
j_call: TRBJ2-1
v_call: TRBV9

cdr3_nt: TGTGCCAGCAGCTTAGGTGGCGGCAGCTCCTACAATGAGCAGTTCTTC
cdr3_aa: CASSLGGGSSYNEQFF
clone_size: once
d_call: NA
j_call: TRBJ2-1
v_call: TRBV11-2

cdr3_nt: TGTGCCAGCAGTTTCTGGGCCACTGAAGCTTTCTTT
cdr3_aa: CASSFWATEAFF
clone_size: NA
d_call: NA
j_call: TRBJ1-1
v_call: TRBV12-3/TRBV12-4

cdr3_nt: TGTGCCAGCAGTTTTCTGGGGAGACTCAGGGGAACCTATGGCTACACCTTC
cdr3_aa: CASSFLGRLRGTYGYTF
clone_size: NA
d_call: NA
j_call: TRBJ1-2
v_call: TRBV27

cdr3_nt: TGTGCCAGCAGCCAAGGGACTAGCGGGGAAGGGGGTACGCAGTATTTT
cdr3_aa: CASSQGTSGEGGTQYF
clone_size: once
d_call: TRBD2
j_call: TRBJ2-3
v_call: TRBV4-2

cdr3_nt: TGTGCCAGCAGCATCCGGGGGGAGCAGTACTTC
cdr3_aa: CASSIRGEQYF
clone_size: NA
d_call: NA
j_call: TRBJ2-7
v_call: TRBV7-3

cdr3_nt: TGTGCCAGCAGTGAAGTAGTAGCGAACACCGGGGAGCTGTTTTTT
cdr3_aa: CASSEVVANTGELFF
clone_size: NA
d_call: NA
j_call: TRBJ2-2
v_call: TRBV6-1

cdr3_nt: TGTGCCAGCAGCCCGGGGAGGGTGGGACAATCCCCACACGGGGAGCTGTTTTTT
cdr3_aa: CASSPGRVGQSPHGELFF
clone_size: NA
d_call: NA
j_call: TRBJ2-2
v_call: TRBV7-2

cdr3_nt: TGTGCCACCAGCGGGCTCTCGGAATCCTACGAGCAGTACTTC
cdr3_aa: CATSGLSESYEQYF
clone_size: NA
d_call: NA
j_call: TRBJ2-7
v_call: TRBV15

cdr3_nt: TGTGCCAGCAGCCACGGGACTAGCGGGGTACAAGAGACCCAGTACTTC
cdr3_aa: CASSHGTSGVQETQYF
clone_size: NA
d_call: TRBD2
j_call: TRBJ2-5
v_call: TRBV4-2

cdr3_nt: TGTGCCATCAGCCCGGGACTAGCGGGGGGAGATACGCAGTATTTT
cdr3_aa: CAISPGLAGGDTQYF
clone_size: once
d_call: TRBD2
j_call: TRBJ2-3
v_call: TRBV10-3

cdr3_nt: TGCGCCAGCATCCCCACGCTTCGTCGCGCCCTGATGAACACTGAAGCTTTCTTT
cdr3_aa: CASIPTLRRALMNTEAFF
clone_size: NA
d_call: NA
j_call: TRBJ1-1
v_call: TRBV10-1